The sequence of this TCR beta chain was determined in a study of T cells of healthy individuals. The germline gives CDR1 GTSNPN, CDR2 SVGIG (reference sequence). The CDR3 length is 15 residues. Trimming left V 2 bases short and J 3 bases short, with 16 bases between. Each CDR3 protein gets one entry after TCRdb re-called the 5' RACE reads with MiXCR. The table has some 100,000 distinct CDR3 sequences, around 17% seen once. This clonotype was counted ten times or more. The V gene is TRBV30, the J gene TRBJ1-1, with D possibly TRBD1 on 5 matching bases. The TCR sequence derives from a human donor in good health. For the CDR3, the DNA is TGTGCCTGGAGTTGGGGGGGTTCGGGGGACACTGAAGCTTTCTTT. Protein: CAWSWGGSGDTEAFF.